The 8 T cell receptor beta chains listed next were all sequenced from one sample in a study of CD8+ T cells in alopecia areata. cDNA reverse transcribed from extracted RNA served as the sequencing template. Clones were read by immunoSEQ multiplex PCR, and TCRdb kept only the in-frame ones, dropping some. In the table there are around 140,000 clones, around three fifths of which are singletons. Material: CD4+ T cells sorted from blood, obtained at week 0. These receptors all come from a human donor with alopecia areata.

This rearrangement joins TRBV6-6 to TRBJ1-4, with no clear D. Germline CDR1 and CDR2: MNHNY and SVGAGI (reference sequence). The CDR3 extends over 13 amino acids. V lost 6 bases and J lost 9, with 14 bases in between. The CDR3 region has the DNA TGTGCCAGCAGGCCGGACCAGTTGAAAAAACTGTTTTTT. Translated: CASRPDQLKKLFF.

J is TRBJ2-1 and V is TRBV29-1; TRBD2 agrees at 13 bases. CDR3 size: 14 residues. V lost 8 bases to trimming and J lost 3 bases; unmatched junction nucleotides: 4. CDR1 SQVTM and CDR2 ANQGSEA come from the germline V gene. Written as DNA, the CDR3 is TGCAGCCTGGGACTAGCGGGGAACTACAATGAGCAGTTCTTC. Its translation: CSLGLAGNYNEQFF.

The gene calls are TRBV5-1 and TRBJ2-3; 10 bases fit TRBD2. The CDR3 extends over 16 amino acids. J gave up 1 base and V 3 bases, and 5 bases lay outside the gene matches. The germline V gene has CDR1 SGHRS and CDR2 YFSETQ. CDR3 in DNA: TGCGCCAGCAGCTCAGCCGGGACTAGCGGCACAGATACGCAGTATTTT. It yields the protein CASSSAGTSGTDTQYF.

V gene TRBV9 combines with J gene TRBJ1-1, with unresolved D. Per germline, CDR1 SGDLS and CDR2 YYNGEE. The CDR3 runs 17 residues. Trimming removed 0 bases at V and 1 base at J, with 16 bases between. CDR3 sequence (DNA): TGTGCCAGCAGCGTAGCCCACGGCCTACACAAGAACACTGAAGCTTTCTTT. It encodes CASSVAHGLHKNTEAFF.

V usage is TRBV2 and J usage is TRBJ1-2; D possibly corresponds to TRBD1 (6 bases). With 2 bases removed from V and 0 bases from J, the gap between germline ends came to 16 bases. The CDR3 is 17 residues long. Germline CDR1 SNHLY, CDR2 FYNNEI. The CDR3 spells CASSERVRTVANYGYTF. The CDR3 nucleotides are TGTGCCAGCAGTGAAAGGGTCAGGACAGTTGCTAACTATGGCTACACCTTC.

This clone has only a few counts. The chain couples TRBV5-1 to TRBJ2-7; 12 nucleotides match TRBD1. This CDR3 is built from 14 residues. Germline CDR1 and CDR2: SGHRS and YFSETQ. Germline trimming cut 3 bases from V and 5 bases from J; bases unmatched to any gene: 3. The CDR3 sequence is CASSSGQGAHEQYF. CDR3 bases: TGCGCCAGCAGCTCGGGACAGGGGGCGCACGAGCAGTACTTC.

The genes are TRBV18 and TRBJ2-4, with D unclear. CDR1 is KGHSH, CDR2 LQKENI, per germline. This CDR3 comprises 17 residues. The V end lost 1 base, the J end lost 0 bases, and 13 bases lay between the germline ends. Written as DNA, the CDR3 is TGTGCCAGCTCACCACAATCCGGCAGCCTAGCCAAAAACATTCAGTACTTC. It encodes CASSPQSGSLAKNIQYF.

The CDR3 DNA reads as TGTGCCAGCAGCTTAGAGTCCAATCCCTTTGAAGCTTTCTTT. Protein: CASSLESNPFEAFF. This chain uses TRBV7-3 with TRBJ1-1; D is undetermined. Germline V gene lookup returns CDR1 SGHTA and CDR2 FQGTGA. V was pared by 2 bases and J by 7 bases, with 14 bases between. The CDR3 totals 14 residues.